This T cell receptor (beta chain) came from a study of graft-versus-host responses after intestinal transplantation. Study as a whole: Recipients got multivisceral, liver-intestinal, or isolated intestinal transplants. Anti-thymocyte globulin served as induction for all recipients, who then took tacrolimus and steroids for about 3 years.

Study-level results: Recipient-marrow GvH clones were detected, some having first appeared in ileum or blood. Early after transplant, HvG declines were associated with peak levels of circulating GvH clones.

Comments on this clone: Its antigen is still unknown.

Clones were sequenced by immunoSEQ multiplex PCR, and TCRdb holds only the in-frame ones, with some missing. This table has approximately 130,000 clones, around 94% appearing once. The sequence derives from a human donor who received an intestinal transplant. The source was unstimulated CD4+ T cells sorted from spleen or lymph node cells, collected before intestinal transplant.

CDR3 sequence: CASSIPGQGVEQYF. In DNA, the CDR3 is TGTGCCAGCAGCATTCCGGGACAGGGGGTCGAGCAGTACTTC. This chain connects TRBV11-1 to TRBJ2-7; 11 positions match TRBD1. In germline, CDR1 is SGHAT, CDR2 FQDESV (reference sequence). The J segment lost 6 bases and the V segment lost 5 bases, leaving 6 bases of the junction unmatched. CDR3 length equals 14 residues.